Below are 15 T cell receptor beta chains sequenced from a single sample in a study of T cell responses to AZD1222 COVID-19 vaccine. Repertoires were generated with immunoSEQ multiplex PCR, while TCRdb's copy carries only in-frame clones and drops some. This sample has about 110,000 clones, with 70% to 90% found just once. Sample: peripheral blood, taken on day 0 of AZD1222 vaccination. These receptors were taken from an adult in good health.

The V gene is TRBV20-1, the J gene TRBJ1-1, with 8 bases aligning to TRBD1. The CDR3 contains 10 residues. Germline V gene data show CDR1 as DFQATT and CDR2 as SNEGSKA (reference sequence). J lost 10 bases, V lost 5 bases, and 3 bases had no gene match. DNA for the CDR3: TGCAGTGCTTGGACAGGGCTAGCTTTCTTT. Translated, it gives CSAWTGLAFF.

The V call is TRBV7-9, the J call TRBJ1-2, with D possibly matching TRBD1 (5 bases). CDR1 is SEHNR and CDR2 is FQNEAQ in the germline V gene (reference sequence). This CDR3 comprises 16 residues. The V gene lost 1 base and the J gene lost 0 bases, with 12 bases spanning the gap. CDR3 residues: CASSLGQRGANYGYTF. The CDR3, as DNA: TGTGCCAGCAGCTTAGGGCAGAGGGGAGCTAACTATGGCTACACCTTC.

The J gene is TRBJ2-1, the V gene TRBV5-1, with TRBD2 identical over 8 bases. Germline CDR1 SGHRS, CDR2 YFSETQ. This CDR3 region has 16 residues. The V and J ends lost 4 bases and 4 bases, in that order; junction bases with no gene match: 10. DNA of the CDR3: TGCGCCAGCAGCCCGGGGGGAGCGGGAGATTACAATGAGCAGTTCTTC. It yields the protein CASSPGGAGDYNEQFF.

This chain connects TRBV30 to TRBJ2-1, with D tentatively TRBD2 (6 bases). Trimming took 1 base from V and 4 from J, leaving 11 bases between them. This CDR3 has 14 residues. Germline V gives CDR1 GTSNPN, CDR2 SVGIG (reference sequence). The CDR3 reads CAWSGGLEYNEQFF. In DNA form, the CDR3 reads TGTGCCTGGAGTGGGGGACTTGAATACAATGAGCAGTTCTTC.

The chain employs TRBV6-5 and TRBJ1-3; D may be TRBD1 (5 bases). The CDR3 loop spans 16 amino acids. V shed 3 bases and J shed 0 bases, with 12 bases lying between them. CDR1 is MNHEY and CDR2 is SVGAGI in the germline V gene. The CDR3 loop reads CASSYPQAYSGNTIYF. The DNA of the CDR3 is TGTGCCAGCAGTTATCCACAGGCCTACTCTGGAAACACCATATATTTT.

This clone came up once. The CDR3 sequence: CASSQAGQPSQETQYF. CDR3 coding DNA: TGTGCCAGCAGCCAAGCTGGACAGCCTTCCCAAGAGACCCAGTACTTC. This chain joins TRBV4-2 and TRBJ2-5; TRBD1 is a possible D gene (6 bases). The length of the CDR3 is 16 residues. Germline values: CDR1 LGHNA, CDR2 YNFKEQ. The V end was cut by 1 base, the J end by 1 base, with 13 bases between.

V is TRBV19 and J is TRBJ2-4; perhaps D is TRBD1 or TRBD2 (6 bases each). V was clipped by 1 base and J by 2 bases, with 9 bases between them. Per the germline V gene, CDR1 is LNHDA and CDR2 is SQIVND (reference sequence). The CDR3 has 15 residues. The CDR3 region is CASSIGGAPKNIQYF. The CDR3 region has the DNA TGTGCCAGTAGTATAGGGGGGGCGCCCAAAAACATTCAGTACTTC. Supplemented by reference TRBV19 and TRBJ2-4, the full variable domain reads DGGITQSPKYLFRKEGQNVTLSCEQNLNHDAMYWYRQDPGQGLRLIYYSQIVNDFQKGDIAEGYSVSREKKESFPLTVTSAQKNPTAFYLCASSIGGAPKNIQYFGAGTRLSVL.

The chain employs TRBV11-3 and TRBJ2-1, with TRBD2 matching over 14 bases. The CDR3 has 16 residues. Germline V CDR1 and CDR2: SGHNT, YENEEA. The trim removed 3 bases at V and 7 bases at J, leaving 5 bases unmatched. CDR3 in amino acids: CASSLTSGRAVNEQFF. CDR3 bases: TGTGCCAGCAGCTTGACTAGCGGGAGGGCCGTAAATGAGCAGTTCTTC.

This clone was detected only a few times. This sequence joins TRBV2 and TRBJ1-1, with D possibly TRBD1 on 5 matching bases. From germline, CDR1 is SNHLY and CDR2 FYNNEI. This CDR3 has 13 residues. Deletions cut 11 bases from V and 0 bases from J, with 13 bases between. This CDR3 is CASRGSMNTEAFF. The CDR3 DNA reads TGTGCCTCTAGGGGATCCATGAACACTGAAGCTTTCTTT.

The CDR3 DNA sequence: TGTGCCAGCTCACCACAGCGAAGCTCTGGGGCCAACGTCCTGACTTTC. Its translation is CASSPQRSSGANVLTF. This chain uses TRBV18 with TRBJ2-6, with D hard to call. CDR3 length equals 16 residues. V lost 1 base, J lost 0 bases, and 7 bases lay in between. Germline V CDR1 and CDR2: KGHSH, LQKENI.

The J gene is TRBJ1-1, the V gene TRBV19; no clear D gene. Germline V lookup: CDR1 LNHDA, CDR2 SQIVND (reference sequence). This CDR3 comprises 14 residues. With 0 bases removed from V and 5 bases from J, the gap between germline ends came to 10 bases. This CDR3 reads CASSIDWRQTEAFF. CDR3 nucleotides: TGTGCCAGTAGTATAGATTGGCGGCAGACTGAAGCTTTCTTT. The whole variable domain, filled in from reference TRBV19 and TRBJ1-1, reads DGGITQSPKYLFRKEGQNVTLSCEQNLNHDAMYWYRQDPGQGLRLIYYSQIVNDFQKGDIAEGYSVSREKKESFPLTVTSAQKNPTAFYLCASSIDWRQTEAFFGQGTRLTVV.

CDR3 nucleotide sequence: TGTGCCAGCAGTGATCGCCCGGATCCATACAGGGGCAACACTGAAGCTTTCTTT. It translates to CASSDRPDPYRGNTEAFF. V and J are TRBV6-1 and TRBJ1-1; 7 nucleotides agree with TRBD1. The CDR3 is 18 residues long. The V gene's germline CDR1 is MNHNS and CDR2 SASEGT. The junction had 15 bases not matched to a gene; V was cut back by 3 bases and J by 2 bases.

CDR3 residues: CASSLGGTSAQETQYF. CDR3 DNA: TGCGCCAGCAGCTTGGGGGGGACTAGCGCTCAAGAGACCCAGTACTTC. The rearrangement uses TRBV5-1 and TRBJ2-5, with TRBD2 matching 10 bases. Germline-derived CDR1 and CDR2 are SGHRS and YFSETQ. The CDR3 contains 16 residues. Trimming cost V 0 bases and J 2 bases; bases outside gene matches: 4.

This clone has a single count. Here the CDR3 reads CASSNIGGPNYGYTF. The CDR3 region has the DNA TGTGCCAGCAGTAACATTGGGGGTCCGAACTATGGCTACACCTTC. This chain joins TRBV6-5 and TRBJ1-2, with a tentative D call TRBD1 (5 bases). This CDR3 contains 15 residues. Between the trimmed V and J ends, which lost 5 bases and 2 bases, there was a span of 15 bases. Germline V CDR1 and CDR2: MNHEY, SVGAGI.

This chain uses TRBV27 with TRBJ1-2; D call uncertain. Per germline, CDR1 MNHEY and CDR2 SMNVEV (reference sequence). Trimming pared 3 bases from V and 4 bases from J, leaving 9 bases between. This CDR3 is built from 13 residues. The CDR3 region has the DNA TGTGCCAGCAGTTTCCGGGAGAGCTATGGCTACACCTTC. Its protein product is CASSFRESYGYTF.